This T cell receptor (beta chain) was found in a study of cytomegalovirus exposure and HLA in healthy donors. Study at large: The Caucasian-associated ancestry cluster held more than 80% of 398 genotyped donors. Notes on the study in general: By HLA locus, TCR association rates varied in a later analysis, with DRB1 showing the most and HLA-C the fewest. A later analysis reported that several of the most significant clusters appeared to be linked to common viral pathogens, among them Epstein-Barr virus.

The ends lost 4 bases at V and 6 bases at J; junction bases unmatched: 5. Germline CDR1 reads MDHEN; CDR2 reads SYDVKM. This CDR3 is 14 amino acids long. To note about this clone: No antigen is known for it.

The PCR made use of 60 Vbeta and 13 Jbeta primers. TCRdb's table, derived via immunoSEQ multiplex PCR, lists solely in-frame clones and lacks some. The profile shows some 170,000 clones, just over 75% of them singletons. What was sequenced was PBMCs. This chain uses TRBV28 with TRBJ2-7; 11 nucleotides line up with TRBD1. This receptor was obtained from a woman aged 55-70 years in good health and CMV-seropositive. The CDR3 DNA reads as TGTGCCAGCAGTTCCGGGACAGGGGGGAGCGAGCAGTACTTC. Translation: CASSSGTGGSEQYF.